These T cell receptor beta chains were read from a single sample in a study of regulatory T cells in long-lasting Graves disease. One entry per CDR3 protein results from TCRdb running MiXCR on the multiplex PCR reads. The table has about 360,000 distinct CDR3 sequences, around 15% seen once. The same sample was also studied in work on T cells in Graves' hyperthyroidism and ophthalmopathy.

Specimen: peripheral blood mononuclear cells (PBMCs), collected at new diagnosis, from a patient treated with antithyroid drugs. The receptors stem from a young woman with Graves disease. Both conserved end residues are part of each CDR3. Each record gives: D gene, clone size, J gene, V gene, CDR3 DNA, CDR3 protein. D genes are given only for firm matches. Expanded clones get a size class; other rows say once, few or many, or leave the size out.

-	-	TRBJ1-4	TRBV7-9	TGTGCCAGCAGCTCAGGGGTGGCTAATGAAAAACTGTTTTTT	CASSSGVANEKLFF
TRBD2	few	TRBJ2-7	TRBV20-1	TGCAGTGCATCGACTAGCGGGGAGTACTACGAGCAGTACTTC	CSASTSGEYYEQYF
-	few	TRBJ1-1	TRBV29-1	TGCAGCGTTATGTTGGGGGAAGCTTTCTTT	CSVMLGEAFF
TRBD2	few	TRBJ2-3	TRBV28	TGTGCCAGCACCCTTAGGGTTGCGGGAGGGGGAGATACGCAGTATTTT	CASTLRVAGGGDTQYF
TRBD1	many	TRBJ2-2	TRBV20-1	TGCAGTGCAGCAGGGGGCCACCGGGAGCTGTTTTTT	CSAAGGHRELFF
-	many	TRBJ1-2	TRBV12-3/TRBV12-4	TGTGCCAGCAGTTTACGGGGTTGGGGCTACACCTTC	CASSLRGWGYTF
TRBD1	few	TRBJ2-1	TRBV5-6	TGTGCCAGCAGGTGGACAGGTTACAATGAGCAGTTCTTC	CASRWTGYNEQFF
TRBD1	many	TRBJ1-2	TRBV5-1	TGCGCCAGCAGCCCCGGGACAGGGGGTAACTATGGCTACACCTTC	CASSPGTGGNYGYTF
-	-	TRBJ1-5	TRBV24-1	TGTGCCACCAGTGATTTCGGCGGTAGGCCCCAGCATTTT	CATSDFGGRPQHF
-	many	TRBJ2-3	TRBV18	TGTGCCAGCTCACCACCCGGCAGCACAGATACGCAGTATTTT	CASSPPGSTDTQYF
-	many	TRBJ2-2	TRBV12-3/TRBV12-4	TGTGCCAGCAGTTTAATGTCGGGGCGCGGCGGGGAGCTGTTTTTT	CASSLMSGRGGELFF
TRBD1	many	TRBJ2-1	TRBV11-2	TGTGCCAGCAGCTACGGGGACAGATCCTACAATGAGCAGTTCTTC	CASSYGDRSYNEQFF
TRBD1	many	TRBJ1-5	TRBV13	TGTGCCAGCAGCGCTCGACAGGGCGGTCAGCCCCAGCATTTT	CASSARQGGQPQHF
-	many	TRBJ1-5	TRBV15	TGTGCCACCAGAATGGACAGCAATCAGCCCCAGCATTTT	CATRMDSNQPQHF
TRBD2	-	TRBJ2-5	TRBV5-1	TGCGCCAGCAGCTCCTCCTTCGCGGGGGGGGAGACCCAGTGCTTC	CASSSSFAGGETQCF
TRBD2	many	TRBJ2-2	TRBV12-3/TRBV12-4	TGTGCCAGCAGTTTACCACGCCTGTGGCGGCGGGAGAGGGCCCCGAACACCGGGGAGCTGTTTTTT	CASSLPRLWRRERAPNTGELFF
-	few	TRBJ1-5	TRBV10-3	TGTGCCATCGGGATAGGTCAGGGCTCTGATCAGCCCCAGCATTTT	CAIGIGQGSDQPQHF
TRBD2	many	TRBJ2-3	TRBV5-1	TGCGCCAGCAGCTTGGAGCGGGACGTCACAGATACGCAGTATTTT	CASSLERDVTDTQYF
-	many	TRBJ2-5	TRBV5-1	TGCGCCAGCAGCTTGCCAGCGACTGGGCGAGTATACCAAGAGACCCAGTACTTC	CASSLPATGRVYQETQYF
-	-	TRBJ1-2	TRBV25-1	TGTGCCAGCAGTGAATTAATGGAGGGCGGCTACACCTTC	CASSELMEGGYTF